This TCR beta chain was profiled in a study of beta chain features in type 1 diabetes. Study observations and caveats: Researchers reported that naive, central memory and Treg TCRB repertoires appeared more similar in patients than in healthy donors. Patients with Type 1 diabetes showed moderately but significantly shorter TCRB CDR3s in all four CD4+ subsets.

All of the isolated RNA was reverse transcribed, so expressed TCRB transcripts were sequenced. The data were produced by immunoSEQ multiplex PCR, yet TCRdb's version contains in-frame clones alone and is incomplete. The sample lists 600,000 to 700,000 clones, under 15% seen once, with around 0.022% in the top ten. It was via CD45RO/CCR7/CD25/CD127/CD95/CD27 that CD4+ naive, central memory, regulatory and stem cell-like memory cells were sorted. From germline, CDR1 is MGHDK and CDR2 SYGVNS. V gave up 4 bases and J gave up 3 bases, with 9 bases separating them. The length of the CDR3 is 13 residues. A remark on this clone: Its matching antigen is unknown.

The sequencing input was naive CD4+ T cells from blood. The rearrangement links TRBV25-1 to TRBJ1-1; D is undetermined. The TCR sequence derives from a man aged 18 to 30 with type 1 diabetes. CDR3 DNA: TGTGCCAGCAGTGGCCCTGGGGACACTGAAGCTTTCTTT. Protein: CASSGPGDTEAFF. The complete variable domain, with remaining parts taken from reference TRBV25-1 and TRBJ1-1, reads EADIYQTPRYLVIGTGKKITLECSQTMGHDKMYWYQQDPGMELHLIHYSYGVNSTEKGDLSSESTVSRIRTEHFPLTLESARPSHTSQYLCASSGPGDTEAFFGQGTRLTVV.